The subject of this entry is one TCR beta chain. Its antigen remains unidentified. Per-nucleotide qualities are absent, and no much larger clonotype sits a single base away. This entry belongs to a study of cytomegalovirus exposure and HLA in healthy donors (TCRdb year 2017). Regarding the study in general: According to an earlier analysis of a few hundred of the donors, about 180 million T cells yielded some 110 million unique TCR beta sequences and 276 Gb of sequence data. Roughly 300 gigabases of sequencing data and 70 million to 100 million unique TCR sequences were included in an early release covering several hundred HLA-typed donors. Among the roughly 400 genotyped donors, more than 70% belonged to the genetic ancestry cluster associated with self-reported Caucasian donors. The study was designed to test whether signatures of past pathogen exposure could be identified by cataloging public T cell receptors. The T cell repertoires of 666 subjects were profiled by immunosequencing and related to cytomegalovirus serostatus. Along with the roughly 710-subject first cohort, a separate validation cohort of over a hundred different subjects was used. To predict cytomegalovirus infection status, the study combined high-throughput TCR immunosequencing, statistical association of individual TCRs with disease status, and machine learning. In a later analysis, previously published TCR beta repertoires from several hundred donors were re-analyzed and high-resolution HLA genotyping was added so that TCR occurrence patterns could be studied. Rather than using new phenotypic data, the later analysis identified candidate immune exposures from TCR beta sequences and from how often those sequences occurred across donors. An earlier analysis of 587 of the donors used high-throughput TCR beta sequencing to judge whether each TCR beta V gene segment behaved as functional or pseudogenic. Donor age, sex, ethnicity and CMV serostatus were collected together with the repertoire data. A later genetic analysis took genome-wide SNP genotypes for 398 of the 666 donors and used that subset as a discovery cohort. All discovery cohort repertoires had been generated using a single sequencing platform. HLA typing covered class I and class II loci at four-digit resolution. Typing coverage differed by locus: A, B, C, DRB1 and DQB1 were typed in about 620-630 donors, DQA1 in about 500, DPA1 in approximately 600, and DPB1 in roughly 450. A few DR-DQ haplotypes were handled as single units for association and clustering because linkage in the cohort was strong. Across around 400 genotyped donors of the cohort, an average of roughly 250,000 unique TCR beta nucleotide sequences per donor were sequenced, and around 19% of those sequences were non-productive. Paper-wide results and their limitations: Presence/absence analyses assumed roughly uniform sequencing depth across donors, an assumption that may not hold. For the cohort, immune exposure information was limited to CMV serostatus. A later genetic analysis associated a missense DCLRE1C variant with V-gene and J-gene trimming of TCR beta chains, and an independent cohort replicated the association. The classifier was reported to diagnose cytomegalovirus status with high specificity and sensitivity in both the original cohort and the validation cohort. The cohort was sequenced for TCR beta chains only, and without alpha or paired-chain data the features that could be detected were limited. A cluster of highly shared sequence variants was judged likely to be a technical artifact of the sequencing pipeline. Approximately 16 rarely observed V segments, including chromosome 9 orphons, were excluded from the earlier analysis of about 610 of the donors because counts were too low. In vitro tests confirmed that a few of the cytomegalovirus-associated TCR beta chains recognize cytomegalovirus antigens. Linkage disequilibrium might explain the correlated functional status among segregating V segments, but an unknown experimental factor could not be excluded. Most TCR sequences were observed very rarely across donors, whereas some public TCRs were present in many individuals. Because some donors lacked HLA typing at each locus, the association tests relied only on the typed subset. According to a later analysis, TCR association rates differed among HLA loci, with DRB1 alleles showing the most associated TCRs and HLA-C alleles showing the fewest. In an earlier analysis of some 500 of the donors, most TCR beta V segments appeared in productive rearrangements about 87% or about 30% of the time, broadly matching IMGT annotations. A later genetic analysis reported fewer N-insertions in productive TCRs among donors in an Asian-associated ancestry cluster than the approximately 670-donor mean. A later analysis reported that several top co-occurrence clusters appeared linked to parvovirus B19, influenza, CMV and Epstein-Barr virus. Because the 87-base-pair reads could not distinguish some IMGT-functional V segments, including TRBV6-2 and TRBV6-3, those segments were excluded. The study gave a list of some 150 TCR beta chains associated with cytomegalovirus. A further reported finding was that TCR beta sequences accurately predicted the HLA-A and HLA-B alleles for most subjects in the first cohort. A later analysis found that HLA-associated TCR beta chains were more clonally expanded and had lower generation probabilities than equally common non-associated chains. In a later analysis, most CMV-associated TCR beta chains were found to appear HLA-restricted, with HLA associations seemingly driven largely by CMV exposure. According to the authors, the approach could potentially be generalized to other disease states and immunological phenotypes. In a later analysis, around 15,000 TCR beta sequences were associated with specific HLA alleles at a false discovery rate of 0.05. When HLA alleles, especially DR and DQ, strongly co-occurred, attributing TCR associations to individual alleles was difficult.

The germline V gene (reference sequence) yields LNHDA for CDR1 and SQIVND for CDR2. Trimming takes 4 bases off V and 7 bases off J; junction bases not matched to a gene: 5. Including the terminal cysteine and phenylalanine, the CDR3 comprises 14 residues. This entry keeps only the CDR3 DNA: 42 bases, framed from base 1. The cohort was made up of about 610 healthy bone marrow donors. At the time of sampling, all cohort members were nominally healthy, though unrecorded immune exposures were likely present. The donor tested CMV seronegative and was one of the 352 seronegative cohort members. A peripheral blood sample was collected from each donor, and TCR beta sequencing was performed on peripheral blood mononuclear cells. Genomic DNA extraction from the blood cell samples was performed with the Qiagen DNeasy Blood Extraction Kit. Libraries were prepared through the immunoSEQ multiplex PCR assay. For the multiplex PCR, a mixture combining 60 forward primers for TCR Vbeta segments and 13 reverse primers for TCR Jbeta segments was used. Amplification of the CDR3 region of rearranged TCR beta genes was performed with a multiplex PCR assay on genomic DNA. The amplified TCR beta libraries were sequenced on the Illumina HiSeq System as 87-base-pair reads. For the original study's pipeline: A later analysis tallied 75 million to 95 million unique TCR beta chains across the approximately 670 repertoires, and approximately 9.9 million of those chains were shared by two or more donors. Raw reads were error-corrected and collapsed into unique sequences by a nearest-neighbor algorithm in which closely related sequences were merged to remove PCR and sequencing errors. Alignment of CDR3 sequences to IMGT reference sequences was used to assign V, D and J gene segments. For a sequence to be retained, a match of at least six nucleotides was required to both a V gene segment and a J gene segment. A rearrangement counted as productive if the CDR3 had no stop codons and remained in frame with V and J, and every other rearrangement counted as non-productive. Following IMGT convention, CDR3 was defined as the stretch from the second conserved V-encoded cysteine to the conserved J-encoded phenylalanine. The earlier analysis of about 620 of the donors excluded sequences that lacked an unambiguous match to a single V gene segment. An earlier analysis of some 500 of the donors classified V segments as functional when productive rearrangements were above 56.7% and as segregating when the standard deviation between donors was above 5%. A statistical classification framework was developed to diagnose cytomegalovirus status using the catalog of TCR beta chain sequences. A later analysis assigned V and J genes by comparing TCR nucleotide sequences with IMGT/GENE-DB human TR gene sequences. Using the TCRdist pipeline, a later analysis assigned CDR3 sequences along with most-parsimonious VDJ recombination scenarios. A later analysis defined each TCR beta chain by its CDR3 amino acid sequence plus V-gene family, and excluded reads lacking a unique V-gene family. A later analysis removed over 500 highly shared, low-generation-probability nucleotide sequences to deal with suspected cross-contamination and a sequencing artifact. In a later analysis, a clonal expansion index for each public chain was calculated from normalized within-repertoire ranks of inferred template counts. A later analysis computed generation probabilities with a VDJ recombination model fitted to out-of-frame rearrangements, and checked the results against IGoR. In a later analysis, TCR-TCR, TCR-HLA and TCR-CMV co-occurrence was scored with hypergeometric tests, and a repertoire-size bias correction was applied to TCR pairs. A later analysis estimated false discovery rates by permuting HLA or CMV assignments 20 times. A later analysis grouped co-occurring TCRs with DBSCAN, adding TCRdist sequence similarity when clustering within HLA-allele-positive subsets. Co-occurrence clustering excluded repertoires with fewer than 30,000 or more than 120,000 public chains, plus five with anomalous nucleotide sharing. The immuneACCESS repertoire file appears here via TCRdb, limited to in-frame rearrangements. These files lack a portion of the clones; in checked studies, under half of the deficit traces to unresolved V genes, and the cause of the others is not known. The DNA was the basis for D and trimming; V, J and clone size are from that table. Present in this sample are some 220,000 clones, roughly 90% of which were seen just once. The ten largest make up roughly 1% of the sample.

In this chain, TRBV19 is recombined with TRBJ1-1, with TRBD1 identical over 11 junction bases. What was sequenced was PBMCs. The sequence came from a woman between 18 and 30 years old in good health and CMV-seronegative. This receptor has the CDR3 CASSTWTGGIEAFF. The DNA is TGTGCCAGTAGTACCTGGACAGGGGGCATTGAAGCTTTCTTT.